This TCR beta chain was profiled in a study of human T cells and chemical hapten exposure. Overall study context: Patch tests containing 0.01% DPC, applied to the upper back, were read at 6 days.

Germline values: CDR1 MGHRA, CDR2 YSYEKL. CDR3 size: 15 residues. Deletions cut 1 base from V and 0 bases from J, with 9 bases between. TCRdb independently ran MiXCR on the RACE reads; one entry per CDR3 protein. The table has some 200,000 distinct CDR3 sequences, 20% to 25% seen once; the top ten hold less than 7%. This clonotype was seen repeatedly, ten times or more. Its antigen is currently unknown. Whole-study findings and limits: The number of TCRs above 1 in 1000 frequency did not change after DPC sensitization.

Time point: patch test 1, 2 weeks after DPC sensitization. As to treatment: therapeutic diphenylcyclopropenone sensitization with weekly scalp DPC. Every donor had alopecia and was 18 to 70 years old; all were suitable for DPC. The sequenced sample was whole blood, obtained in connection with sensitization to the hapten diphenylcyclopropenone (DPC). The origin of this receptor is a woman aged 50 to 65 with alopecia areata. Some clones in this sample may be carry-over from other donors' samples. The chain links TRBV4-1 to TRBJ2-5, with no clear D. The CDR3 nucleotides are TGCGCCAGCAGCCAAGCGGCTAGGAACCAAGAGACCCAGTACTTC. Translated, it gives CASSQAARNQETQYF.